This T cell receptor (beta chain) was identified during a study of OX40 agonist ivuxolimab in advanced cancers. Assay: immunoSEQ multiplex PCR; the TCRdb copy retains only in-frame clones and omits some. The sample includes under 80,000 clones, about 94% of them seen just once. This CDR3 contains 14 residues. Germline lookup yields CDR1 LNHDA and CDR2 SQIVND (reference sequence). Trimming stripped 6 bases from V and 7 bases from J, with 15 bases between. The chain uses TRBV19 and TRBJ2-2; the D gene is possibly TRBD2 (6 bases). The sequence derives from an adult with an advanced solid tumor such as melanoma, head and neck, liver or kidney cancer. The material sequenced was CD4+ or CD8+ T cells sorted from blood, taken in a trial of the OX40 agonist ivuxolimab. The CDR3 region is CASRVSGGSGELFF. In DNA, the CDR3 is TGTGCCAGTAGAGTCTCAGGAGGGAGCGGGGAGCTGTTTTTT.